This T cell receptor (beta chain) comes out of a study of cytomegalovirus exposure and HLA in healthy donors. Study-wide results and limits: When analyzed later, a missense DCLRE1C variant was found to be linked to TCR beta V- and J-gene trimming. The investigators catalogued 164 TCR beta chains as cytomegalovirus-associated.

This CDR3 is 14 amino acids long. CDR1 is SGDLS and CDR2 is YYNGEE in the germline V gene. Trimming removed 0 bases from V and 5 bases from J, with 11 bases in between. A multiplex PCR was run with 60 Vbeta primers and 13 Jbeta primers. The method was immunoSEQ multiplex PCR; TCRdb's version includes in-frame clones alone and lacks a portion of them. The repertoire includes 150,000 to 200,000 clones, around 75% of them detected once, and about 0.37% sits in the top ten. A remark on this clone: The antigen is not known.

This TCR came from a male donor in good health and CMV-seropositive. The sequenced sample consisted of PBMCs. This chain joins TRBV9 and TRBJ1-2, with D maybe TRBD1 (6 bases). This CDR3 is CASSVGTARYGYTF. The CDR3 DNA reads TGTGCCAGCAGCGTAGGGACAGCCCGGTATGGCTACACCTTC.